This TCR beta chain was profiled in a study of blood T cell repertoires in COVID-19. Across the study: Sites in the United States, Italy and Spain provided acute and convalescent COVID-19 samples.

The germline CDR1 and CDR2 sequences are LNHDA and SQIVND (reference sequence). Trimming at V came to 5 bases and at J to 10 bases, leaving 6 bases not matched to a gene. This CDR3 contains 14 residues. Clones were read by immunoSEQ multiplex PCR, and TCRdb kept only the in-frame ones, dropping some. The sample holds about 150,000 clones, 85% to 90% seen once. The sequence was obtained from a man aged 50 to 59 who had recovered from COVID-19. The sample was peripheral blood. V and J are TRBV19 and TRBJ1-6; 9 bases fit TRBD1. The CDR3 sequence: CASSLTGGLSPLHF. As DNA, the CDR3 is TGTGCCAGTAGTCTGACAGGGGGATTGTCACCCCTCCACTTT.